These 5 T cell receptor beta chains were all obtained from the same sample, sequenced in a study of blood T cell repertoires in COVID-19. Profiling relied on immunoSEQ multiplex PCR, and the TCRdb table lists in-frame clones only, not all of them. The data show about 73,000 clones, approximately 89% seen once. Source material: peripheral blood. These receptors were taken from a man aged 80 or over with acute or convalescent COVID-19.

The rearrangement links TRBV7-2 to TRBJ2-7; weak D call: TRBD2 (6 bases). The CDR3 runs to 13 residues. From germline, CDR1 is SGHTA and CDR2 FQGNSA. The V gene lost 5 bases and the J gene lost 3 bases, with 11 bases spanning the gap. The CDR3 sequence: CASSLPGVYEQYF. CDR3 coding DNA: TGTGCCAGCAGCCTCCCGGGGGTCTACGAGCAGTACTTC.

The chain has TRBV6-5 and TRBJ1-4; tentative D call: TRBD1 (5 bases). Deletions cut 5 bases from V and 7 bases from J, with 17 bases between. The CDR3 loop spans 15 amino acids. Per germline, CDR1 MNHEY and CDR2 SVGAGI. The CDR3 here is CASSPGAVRGEKLFF. The CDR3 DNA reads TGTGCCAGCAGTCCTGGGGCCGTCCGTGGTGAAAAACTGTTTTTT.

The gene calls are TRBV2 and TRBJ2-7; perhaps TRBD2 as D (6 bases). The CDR3 extends over 14 amino acids. The germline V and J ends were trimmed by 9 bases and 6 bases, with 21 bases remaining between them. Germline CDR1 reads SNHLY; CDR2 reads FYNNEI. The CDR3 sequence is CASNGGTGTAEQYF. CDR3 DNA sequence: TGTGCCAGTAATGGGGGGACGGGGACGGCCGAGCAGTACTTC.

The V gene is TRBV24-1, the J gene TRBJ2-1; 9 nucleotides agree with TRBD1. CDR3 length: 16 residues. Germline V lookup: CDR1 KGHDR, CDR2 SFDVKD. V shed 5 bases, J shed 9 bases, and the junction held 13 bases outside the gene matches. The CDR3, as DNA: TGTGCCACCAGTGCCGTTGGACAGGGGAGGAATATTGAGCAGTTCTTC. Translating gives CATSAVGQGRNIEQFF.

The J gene is TRBJ1-2, the V gene TRBV2; D unclear. The CDR3 runs to 13 residues. V was pared by 7 bases and J by 8 bases, with 17 bases between. Germline V gives CDR1 SNHLY, CDR2 FYNNEI. The CDR3 loop reads CASIPTGVKGYTF. CDR3 coding DNA: TGTGCCAGCATCCCAACCGGGGTAAAGGGCTACACCTTC.